The 20 T cell receptor beta chains below come from one sample, sequenced in a study of T-cell memory formation after mild COVID-19. TCRdb processed the 5' RACE reads anew with MiXCR; each CDR3 protein has one entry. The profile shows roughly 250,000 distinct CDR3 sequences, 16% of them singletons. The specimen sequenced was PBMCs or a T cell subset sorted from them (not recorded which). These receptors all come from a man younger than 35 who had mild COVID-19 (a few samples of this study predate the infection). Cell type and time point are not known.

This clonotype was picked up many times. The CDR3 is CASSSQSHGTDTQYF. The CDR3 DNA reads as TGTGCCAGCAGCTCCCAATCTCACGGCACAGATACGCAGTATTTT. The gene calls are TRBV7-2 and TRBJ2-3; no clear D gene. The V end lost 4 bases, the J end lost 1 base, and 12 bases lay between the germline ends. This CDR3 contains 15 residues. CDR1 is SGHTA, CDR2 FQGNSA, per germline.

This chain joins TRBV6-2 or TRBV6-3 and TRBJ1-1, with 7 bases lining up with TRBD1. The CDR3 is made up of 17 amino acids. Losses at the gene ends were 7 bases for V and 2 bases for J; bases not matched to a gene: 16. The germline gives CDR1 MNHEY, CDR2 SVGEGT. CDR3 amino acids: CASNQPGQRVFNTEAFF. The CDR3 DNA reads as TGTGCCAGCAACCAACCGGGACAGAGAGTATTTAACACTGAAGCTTTCTTT.

This clonotype has just a few counts. The CDR3 nucleotides are TGTGCCAGCTCCGGCGGCGTAGTACCCTATGGCTACACCTTC. Translated: CASSGGVVPYGYTF. The chain links TRBV7-9 to TRBJ1-2, with no clear D. V gave up 8 bases and J gave up 4 bases, with 17 bases separating them. Germline V gene sequence: CDR1 SEHNR, CDR2 FQNEAQ (reference sequence). The length of the CDR3 is 14 residues.

This clonotype was counted at least ten times. The chain recombines TRBV6-5 with TRBJ2-7; D perhaps matches TRBD2 (5 bases). Germline V CDR1 and CDR2: MNHEY, SVGAGI. This CDR3 is built from 14 residues. Trimming took off 2 bases at V and 1 base at J, with 9 bases between the two ends. The CDR3 region is CASSYTRGSYEQYF. The CDR3 DNA reads as TGTGCCAGCAGTTACACTAGAGGGTCCTACGAGCAGTACTTC.

A few counts support this clonotype. V gene TRBV20-1 combines with J gene TRBJ2-7; D not certain. CDR3 length equals 14 residues. V was pared by 0 bases and J by 5 bases, with 14 bases between. Germline V CDR1 and CDR2: DFQATT, SNEGSKA (reference sequence). The CDR3 protein is CSARDSRSLNEQYF. CDR3 sequence (DNA): TGCAGTGCTAGAGATTCGCGCAGTCTCAACGAGCAGTACTTC.

This clonotype appeared many times. The J gene is TRBJ2-7, the V gene TRBV5-1, with D perhaps matching TRBD2 (6 bases). Germline CDR1 SGHRS, CDR2 YFSETQ. This CDR3 comprises 14 residues. V was shortened by 6 bases and J by 3 bases, with 16 bases between the two germline ends. CDR3 nucleotide sequence: TGCGCCAGCACTTGGGGGAGGTCTAACTACGAGCAGTACTTC. This translates into CASTWGRSNYEQYF. The full variable domain, completed using reference TRBV5-1 and TRBJ2-7, is KAGVTQTPRYLIKTRGQQVTLSCSPISGHRSVSWYQQTPGQGLQFLFEYFSETQRNKGNFPGRFSGRQFSNSRSEMNVSTLELGDSALYLCASTWGRSNYEQYFGPGTRLTVT.

The chain employs TRBV7-9 and TRBJ2-1, with a tentative D call TRBD2 (7 bases). Germline V gene lookup returns CDR1 SEHNR and CDR2 FQNEAQ (reference sequence). Trimming stripped 0 bases from V and 9 bases from J, with 12 bases between. This CDR3 has 14 amino acids. The CDR3 is CASSLAGGPPEQFF. The CDR3 DNA follows: TGTGCCAGCAGCTTAGCGGGGGGGCCCCCTGAGCAGTTCTTC.

This clonotype was seen more than once but under ten times. The chain has TRBV12-3 or TRBV12-4 and TRBJ2-1; the D gene could be TRBD1 or TRBD2 (5 bases each). V was cut by 7 bases and J by 10 bases, with 14 bases left in between. The CDR3 has 12 residues. The DNA for the CDR3 is TGTGCCAGCACCCAAGGGACGCGGGAGCAGTTCTTC. As protein: CASTQGTREQFF.

The rearrangement links TRBV7-9 to TRBJ2-5; TRBD2 matches at 8 bases. The CDR3 contains 16 residues. V shed 7 bases, J shed 3 bases, and the junction held 13 bases outside the gene matches. Germline CDR1 reads SEHNR; CDR2 reads FQNEAQ (reference sequence). The CDR3 DNA follows: TGTGCCAGCACCCTGTGGGGACTAGGGGGGGAAGAGACCCAGTACTTC. Translating gives CASTLWGLGGEETQYF. The complete variable domain, with remaining parts taken from reference TRBV7-9 and TRBJ2-5, reads DTGVSQNPRHKITKRGQNVTFRCDPISEHNRLYWYRQTLGQGPEFLTYFQNEAQLEKSRLLSDRFSAERPKGSFSTLEIQRTEQGDSAMYLCASTLWGLGGEETQYFGPGTRLLVL.

This chain connects TRBV2 to TRBJ2-1; 14 bases match TRBD2. J gave up 16 bases and V 3 bases, and 5 bases lay outside the gene matches. Germline V gene data show CDR1 as SNHLY and CDR2 as FYNNEI. This CDR3 is 13 amino acids long. CDR3 sequence (DNA): TGTGCCAGCAGTGAGACTAGCGGGGGGGCCCAATTCTTC. It is translated as CASSETSGGAQFF.

This rearrangement joins TRBV2 to TRBJ1-5; D unresolved. The CDR3 runs 15 residues. V was shortened by 1 base and J by 0 bases, with 7 bases between the two germline ends. Germline V gene data show CDR1 as SNHLY and CDR2 as FYNNEI. CDR3 in DNA: TGTGCCAGCAGTGAAGAGCGGGATAGCAATCAGCCCCAGCATTTT. The encoded protein is CASSEERDSNQPQHF.

This clonotype was observed a handful of times. The chain combines TRBV11-2 with TRBJ2-1; TRBD1 is a possible D gene (6 bases). CDR1 and CDR2 (germline): SGHAT, FQNNGV. This CDR3 is built from 15 residues. With 5 bases removed from V and 7 bases from J, the gap between germline ends came to 18 bases. CDR3 amino acids: CASSGGFTGGNEQFF. CDR3 coding DNA: TGTGCCAGCAGCGGGGGCTTCACGGGCGGGAATGAGCAGTTCTTC.

The genes are TRBV5-1 and TRBJ2-5; D is uncertain. CDR1 is SGHRS, CDR2 YFSETQ, per germline. The CDR3 loop spans 13 amino acids. Trimming removed 2 bases from V and 4 bases from J, with 9 bases in between. The chain's CDR3 is CASSFNPRETQYF. The DNA for the CDR3 is TGCGCCAGCAGCTTCAACCCGCGAGAGACCCAGTACTTC.

The rearrangement uses TRBV18 and TRBJ2-6, with TRBD1 matching over 7 bases. The CDR3 has 18 amino acids. Germline trimming cut 6 bases from V and 0 bases from J; bases unmatched to any gene: 11. From germline, CDR1 is KGHSH and CDR2 LQKENI. CDR3 amino acids: CASSNRDRAISGANVLTF. CDR3 coding DNA: TGTGCCAGCTCGAATAGGGACAGAGCCATCTCTGGGGCCAACGTCCTGACTTTC.

V is TRBV2 and J is TRBJ2-1; no firm D call. The CDR3 consists of 11 residues. Germline V gene data show CDR1 as SNHLY and CDR2 as FYNNEI. V was clipped by 1 base and J by 15 bases, with 10 bases between them. DNA for the CDR3: TGTGCCAGCAGTGAAGGGTTGTTTCGGTTCTTC. Translation: CASSEGLFRFF.

The chain's CDR3 is CASSEWGAGGTDTQYF. In DNA, the CDR3 is TGTGCCAGCAGTGAGTGGGGGGCCGGGGGCACAGATACGCAGTATTTT. J is TRBJ2-3 and V is TRBV6-4, with D perhaps matching TRBD1 or TRBD2 (6 bases each). This CDR3 is built from 16 residues. V dropped 3 bases and J dropped 1 base, with 14 bases sitting between them. The germline gives CDR1 MRHNA, CDR2 SNTAGT.

As DNA, the CDR3 is TGCAGCGTTGCAGCGCCCTTACAAGAGACCCAGTACTTC. It translates to CSVAAPLQETQYF. This rearrangement joins TRBV29-1 to TRBJ2-5; D is unresolved. Germline V gives CDR1 SQVTM, CDR2 ANQGSEA. The CDR3 is 13 amino acids. V was cut by 4 bases and J by 2 bases, with 11 bases left in between.

Only a few counts were recorded for this clonotype. This chain connects TRBV29-1 to TRBJ1-4, with D uncertain. Looked up from germline, CDR1 is SQVTM and CDR2 is ANQGSEA. The CDR3 sequence is 13 residues long. V was clipped by 4 bases and J by 7 bases, with 13 bases between them. CDR3 sequence (DNA): TGCAGCGTTGGAGGCTCTATCGGTGAAAAACTGTTTTTT. It yields the protein CSVGGSIGEKLFF. Using reference TRBV29-1 and TRBJ1-4 for the parts outside the CDR3, the full variable domain is SAVISQKPSRDICQRGTSLTIQCQVDSQVTMMFWYRQQPGQSLTLIATANQGSEATYESGFVIDKFPISRPNLTFSTLTVSNMSPEDSSIYLCSVGGSIGEKLFFGSGTQLSVL.

The J gene is TRBJ2-1, the V gene TRBV11-3; 8 positions match TRBD1. Trimming removed 5 bases from V and 7 bases from J; junction bases left unmatched: 7. From germline, CDR1 is SGHNT and CDR2 YENEEA. The CDR3 is 14 residues long. The CDR3 DNA follows: TGTGCCAGCAGCGCCCAGGGGGCGCGGAATGAGCAGTTCTTC. Amino acids: CASSAQGARNEQFF.

V is TRBV3-1 and J is TRBJ2-4; the match to TRBD1 covers 12 bases. Unmatched junction bases numbered 5, after V lost 0 bases and J lost 8 bases. This CDR3 is built from 16 residues. Germline V gene sequence: CDR1 LGHDT, CDR2 YNNKEL (reference sequence). The chain's CDR3 is CASSQDPGQGADIQYF. The CDR3 nucleotides are TGTGCCAGCAGCCAAGATCCGGGACAGGGGGCCGACATTCAGTACTTC.